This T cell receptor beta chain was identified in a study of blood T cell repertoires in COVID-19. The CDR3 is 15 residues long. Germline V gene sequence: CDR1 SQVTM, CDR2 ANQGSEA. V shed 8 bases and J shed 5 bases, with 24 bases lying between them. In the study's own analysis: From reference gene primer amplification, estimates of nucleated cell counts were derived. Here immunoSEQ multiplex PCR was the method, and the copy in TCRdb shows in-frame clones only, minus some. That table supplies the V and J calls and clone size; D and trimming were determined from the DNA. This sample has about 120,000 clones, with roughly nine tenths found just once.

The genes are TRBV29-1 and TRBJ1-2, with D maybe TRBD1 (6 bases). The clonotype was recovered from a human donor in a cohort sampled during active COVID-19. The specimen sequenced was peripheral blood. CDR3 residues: CSTSAGGGRGYGYTF. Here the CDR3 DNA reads TGCAGCACCTCGGCTGGGGGTGGAAGGGGGTATGGCTACACCTTC.